This T cell receptor beta chain originates from a study of cytomegalovirus exposure and HLA in healthy donors. Study background: Tens of millions of unique TCR sequences came from HLA-typed donors in an early release.

This CDR3 has 15 amino acids. Germline CDR1 reads MNHEY; CDR2 reads SVGAGI. Between the trimmed V and J ends, which lost 2 bases and 0 bases, there was a span of 10 bases. Study conclusions and caveats: It was approximately 170 TCR beta chains that were listed as cytomegalovirus-associated. Earlier analysis found most TCR beta V segments productive about 87% or about 30% of the time.

On this clone itself: Its antigen is as yet unknown.

Primers for the PCR totalled 60 Vbeta and 13 Jbeta. In the authors' methods: In a later analysis, the count reached about 82 million unique TCR beta chains, with about 12 million shared. Profiled with immunoSEQ multiplex PCR; TCRdb holds only in-frame clones, not every one. The D gene and trimming were derived from the DNA, and the V and J assignments and clone size from that table. The data show fewer than 200,000 clones, 82% seen once. This chain joins TRBV6-5 and TRBJ2-5, with a weak D call TRBD2 (5 bases). Sequenced input: PBMCs. The TCR sequence derives from a girl aged 10 to 17 in good health and CMV-seropositive. The CDR3 bases are TGTGCCAGCAGTTACATCAAGGGAGACCAAGAGACCCAGTACTTC. As protein: CASSYIKGDQETQYF.